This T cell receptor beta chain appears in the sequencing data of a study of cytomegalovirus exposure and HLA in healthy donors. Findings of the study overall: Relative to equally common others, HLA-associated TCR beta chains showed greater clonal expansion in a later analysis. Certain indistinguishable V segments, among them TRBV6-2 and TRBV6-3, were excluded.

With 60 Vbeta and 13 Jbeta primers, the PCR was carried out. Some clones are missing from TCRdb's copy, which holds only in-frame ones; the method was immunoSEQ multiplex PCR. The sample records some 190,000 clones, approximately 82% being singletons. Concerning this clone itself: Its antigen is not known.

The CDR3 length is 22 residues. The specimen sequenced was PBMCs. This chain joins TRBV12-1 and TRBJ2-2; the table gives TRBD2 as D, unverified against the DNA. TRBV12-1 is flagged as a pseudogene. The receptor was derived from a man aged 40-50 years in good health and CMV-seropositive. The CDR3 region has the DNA TGTGCCAGCAGCTTTTGTAAGGTATTAAAGGTGAGGACTAGCGGTTACACCGGGGAGCTGTTTTTT. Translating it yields CASSFCKVLKVRTSGYTGELFF.